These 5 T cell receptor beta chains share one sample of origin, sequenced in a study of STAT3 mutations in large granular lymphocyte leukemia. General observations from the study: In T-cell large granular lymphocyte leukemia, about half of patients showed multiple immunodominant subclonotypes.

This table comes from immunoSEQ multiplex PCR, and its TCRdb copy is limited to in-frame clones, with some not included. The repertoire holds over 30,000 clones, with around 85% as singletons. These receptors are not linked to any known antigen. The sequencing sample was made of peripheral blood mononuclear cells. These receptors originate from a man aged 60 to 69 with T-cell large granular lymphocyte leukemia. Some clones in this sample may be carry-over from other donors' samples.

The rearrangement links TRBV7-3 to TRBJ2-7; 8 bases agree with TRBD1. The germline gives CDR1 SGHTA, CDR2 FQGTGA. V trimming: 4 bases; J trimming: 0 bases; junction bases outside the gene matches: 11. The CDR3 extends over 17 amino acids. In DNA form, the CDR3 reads TGTGCCAGCAGCTATGGAACAGGGGGACGAATCTCCTACGAGCAGTACTTC. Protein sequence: CASSYGTGGRISYEQYF. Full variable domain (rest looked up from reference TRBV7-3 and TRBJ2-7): GAGVSQTPSNKVTEKGKYVELRCDPISGHTALYWYRQSLGQGPEFLIYFQGTGAADDSGLPNDRFFAVRPEGSVSTLKIQRTERGDSAVYLCASSYGTGGRISYEQYFGPGTRLTVT.

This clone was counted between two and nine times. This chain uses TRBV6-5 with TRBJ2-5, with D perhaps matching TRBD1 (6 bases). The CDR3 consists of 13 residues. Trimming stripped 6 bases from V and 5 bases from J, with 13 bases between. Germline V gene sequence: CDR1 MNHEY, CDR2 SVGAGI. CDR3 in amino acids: CASSFEGEETQYF. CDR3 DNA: TGTGCCAGCAGCTTCGAGGGGGAGGAGACCCAGTACTTC.

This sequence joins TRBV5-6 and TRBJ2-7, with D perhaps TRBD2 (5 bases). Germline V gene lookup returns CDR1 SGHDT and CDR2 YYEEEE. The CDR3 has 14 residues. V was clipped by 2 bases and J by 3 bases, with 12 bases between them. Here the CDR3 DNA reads TGTGCCAGCAGCTTCCAAGGGAGAATCTACGAGCAGTACTTC. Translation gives CASSFQGRIYEQYF.

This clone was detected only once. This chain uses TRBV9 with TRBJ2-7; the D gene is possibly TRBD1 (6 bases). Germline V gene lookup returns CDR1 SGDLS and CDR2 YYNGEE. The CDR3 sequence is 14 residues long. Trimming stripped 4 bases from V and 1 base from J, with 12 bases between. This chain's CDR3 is CASSLRDTSYEQYF. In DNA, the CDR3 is TGTGCCAGCAGCTTACGGGACACTTCCTACGAGCAGTACTTC.

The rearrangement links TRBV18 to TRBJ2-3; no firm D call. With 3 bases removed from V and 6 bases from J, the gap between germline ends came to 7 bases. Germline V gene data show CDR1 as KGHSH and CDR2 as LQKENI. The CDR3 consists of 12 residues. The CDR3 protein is CASSPERDTQYF. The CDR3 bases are TGTGCCAGCTCACCCGAAAGGGATACGCAGTATTTT.